The entry below describes one T cell receptor (beta chain). Its antigen is unidentified. Germline loops: CDR1 MDHEN, CDR2 SYDVKM. The CDR3 extends over 14 amino acids. Trimming took 5 bases from V and 7 from J, leaving 15 bases between them. This sample stems from a study of cytomegalovirus exposure and HLA in healthy donors. Overall study results and limits: Earlier analysis looked at TCR beta V segments, and most were productive about 87% or about 30% of the time.

PCR used 60 Vbeta primers and 13 Jbeta primers. Generated by immunoSEQ multiplex PCR, the TCRdb table keeps only in-frame clones and is missing some. The repertoire holds roughly 190,000 clones, with 80% to 90% as singletons. The receptor comes from a middle-aged man in good health and CMV-seropositive. The specimen was PBMCs. V and J are TRBV28 and TRBJ1-3, with a tentative D call TRBD1 (6 bases). CDR3 nucleotides: TGTGCCAGCAGTGTTTCCGGGACACGGAACACCATATATTTT. Its protein product is CASSVSGTRNTIYF.